This TCR beta chain was sequenced during a study of blood T cell repertoires in COVID-19. A few counts support this clone. Profiling relied on immunoSEQ multiplex PCR, and the TCRdb table lists in-frame clones only, not all of them. The sample consists of over 70,000 clones, under 90% of them appearing once. This clonotype originated in an older man who had recovered from COVID-19. The sequencing sample was made of peripheral blood.

CDR3 sequence: CASSLFQGMANEKLFF. CDR3 DNA: TGTGCCAGCAGTTTATTCCAGGGGATGGCTAATGAAAAACTGTTTTTT. V usage is TRBV28 and J usage is TRBJ1-4; a weak D match, TRBD1 (6 bases). Germline loops: CDR1 MDHEN, CDR2 SYDVKM. V shed 1 base and J shed 3 bases, with 12 bases lying between them. The CDR3 has 16 residues.